This T cell receptor beta chain was retrieved from a study of CD8 T cells in Susac syndrome. After removal of 7 bases from V and 5 bases from J, the junction contained 14 bases not matched to a gene. CDR1 and CDR2 from the germline V gene are MDHEN and SYDVKM. The length of the CDR3 is 16 residues. Reverse transcription of about 0.5 to 1 ug RNA was carried out with random hexamers. Amplification of the TCR beta CDR3 was carried out by immunoSEQ multiplex PCR, which spanned a total of 54 Vbeta and 13 Jbeta segments. A single record per CDR3 protein comes from TCRdb applying MiXCR to the immunoSEQ multiplex PCR reads. The sample has about 290,000 distinct CDR3 sequences; about 88% are singletons.

The sequencing sample was made of CD8+ T cells from PBMCs. This chain connects TRBV28 to TRBJ2-7; 10 bases align to TRBD1. This receptor was taken from a human donor with multiple sclerosis. DNA of the CDR3: TGTGCCAGCACTTCTCTGGGGACAGGGGCCCACCACGAGCAGTACTTC. Protein sequence: CASTSLGTGAHHEQYF.